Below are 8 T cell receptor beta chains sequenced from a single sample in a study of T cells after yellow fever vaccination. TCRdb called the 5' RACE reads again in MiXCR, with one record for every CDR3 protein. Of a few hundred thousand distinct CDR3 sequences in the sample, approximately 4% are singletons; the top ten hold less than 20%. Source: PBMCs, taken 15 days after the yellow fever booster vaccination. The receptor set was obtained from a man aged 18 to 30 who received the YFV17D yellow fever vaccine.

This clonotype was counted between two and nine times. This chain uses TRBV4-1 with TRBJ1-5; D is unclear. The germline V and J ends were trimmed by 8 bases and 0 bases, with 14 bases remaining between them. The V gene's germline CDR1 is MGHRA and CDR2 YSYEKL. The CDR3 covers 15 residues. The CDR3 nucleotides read TGCGCCAGCTCTCCCGGACGGATTAGCAATCAGCCCCAGCATTTT. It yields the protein CASSPGRISNQPQHF.

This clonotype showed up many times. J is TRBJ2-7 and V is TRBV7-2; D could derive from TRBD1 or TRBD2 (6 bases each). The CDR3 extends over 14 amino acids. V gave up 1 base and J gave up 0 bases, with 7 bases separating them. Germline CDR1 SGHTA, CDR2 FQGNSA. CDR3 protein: CASSLGGASYEQYF. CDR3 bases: TGTGCCAGCAGCTTAGGGGGGGCCTCCTACGAGCAGTACTTC.

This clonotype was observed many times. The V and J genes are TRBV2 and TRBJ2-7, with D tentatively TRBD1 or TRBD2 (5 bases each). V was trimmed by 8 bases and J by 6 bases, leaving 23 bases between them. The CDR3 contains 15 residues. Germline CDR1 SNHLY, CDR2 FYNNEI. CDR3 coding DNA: TGTGCCAGCCCCACAACGCCCGGACGGGGCCTCGAGCAGTACGTC. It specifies CASPTTPGRGLEQYV.

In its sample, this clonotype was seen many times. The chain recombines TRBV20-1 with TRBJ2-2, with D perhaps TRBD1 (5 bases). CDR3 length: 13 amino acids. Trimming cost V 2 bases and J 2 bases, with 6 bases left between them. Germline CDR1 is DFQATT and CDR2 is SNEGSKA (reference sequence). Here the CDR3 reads CSARRGNTGELFF. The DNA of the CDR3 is TGCAGTGCTAGAAGGGGAAACACCGGGGAGCTGTTTTTT.

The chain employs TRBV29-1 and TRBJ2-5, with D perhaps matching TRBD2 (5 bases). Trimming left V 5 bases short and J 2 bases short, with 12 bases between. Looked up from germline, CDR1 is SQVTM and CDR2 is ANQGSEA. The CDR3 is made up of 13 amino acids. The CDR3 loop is CSVNGVSQETQYF. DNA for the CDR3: TGCAGCGTTAACGGGGTCTCTCAAGAGACCCAGTACTTC.

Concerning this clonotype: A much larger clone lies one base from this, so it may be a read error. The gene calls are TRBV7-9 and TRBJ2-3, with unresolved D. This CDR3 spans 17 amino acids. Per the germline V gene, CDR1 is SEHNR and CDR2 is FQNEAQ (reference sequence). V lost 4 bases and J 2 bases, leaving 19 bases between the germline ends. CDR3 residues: CASSSLSRMQDTDTQYF. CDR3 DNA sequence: TGTGCCAGCAGCTCCCTATCCCGGATGCAAGACACAGATACGCAGTATTTT.

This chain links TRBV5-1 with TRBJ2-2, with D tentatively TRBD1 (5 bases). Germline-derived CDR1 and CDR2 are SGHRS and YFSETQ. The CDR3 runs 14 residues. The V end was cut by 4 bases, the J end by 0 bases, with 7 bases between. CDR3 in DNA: TGCGCCAGCAGCAAGACAGCGAACACCGGGGAGCTGTTTTTT. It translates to CASSKTANTGELFF.

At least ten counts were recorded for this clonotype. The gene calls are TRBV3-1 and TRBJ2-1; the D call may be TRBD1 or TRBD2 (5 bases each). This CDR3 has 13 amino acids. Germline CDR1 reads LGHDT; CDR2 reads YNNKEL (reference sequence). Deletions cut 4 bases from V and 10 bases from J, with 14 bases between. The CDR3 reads CASSLGTPPEQFF. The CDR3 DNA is TGTGCCAGCAGCCTCGGGACCCCTCCGGAGCAGTTCTTC.